The sequence of this TCR beta chain was determined in a study of CD8+ T cells in alopecia areata. CDR3 length: 14 residues. The ends lost 2 bases at V and 5 bases at J; junction bases unmatched: 4. Germline V gene data show CDR1 as GTSNPN and CDR2 as SVGIG (reference sequence). This clone appeared a few times. Extracted RNA was reverse transcribed, and the resulting cDNA served as sequencing template. Libraries were prepared by immunoSEQ multiplex PCR; TCRdb keeps only in-frame clonotypes and omits some of them. Counted here are some 190,000 clones, 40% to 65% occurring once; the ten biggest clones make up around 10%. The treatment here: oral pan-JAK inhibitor, 5-10 mg twice daily.

Sequenced here: CD8+ T cells sorted from blood, sampled at week 52, from a patient treated with tofacitinib. The V call is TRBV30, the J call TRBJ2-2, with TRBD1 matching 8 bases. The source of this sequence is a human donor with alopecia areata. In nucleotides, the CDR3 is TGTGCCTGGAGTACGACAGGGGTAACCGGGGAGCTGTTTTTT. It yields the protein CAWSTTGVTGELFF.